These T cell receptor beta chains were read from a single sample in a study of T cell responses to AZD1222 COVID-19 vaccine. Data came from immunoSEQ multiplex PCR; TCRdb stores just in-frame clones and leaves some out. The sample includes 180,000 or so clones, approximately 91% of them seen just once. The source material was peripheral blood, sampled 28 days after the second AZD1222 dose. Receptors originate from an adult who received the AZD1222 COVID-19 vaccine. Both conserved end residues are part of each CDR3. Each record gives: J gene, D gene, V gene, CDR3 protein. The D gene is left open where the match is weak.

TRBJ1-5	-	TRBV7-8	CASSPGFSNQPQHF
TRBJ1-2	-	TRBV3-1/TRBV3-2	CASSQLQGDGYTF
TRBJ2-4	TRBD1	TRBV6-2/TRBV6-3	CASSETGQGIGKNIQYF
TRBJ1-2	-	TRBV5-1	CASSLQAETNYGYTF
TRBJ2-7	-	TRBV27	CASSSQGLNSYEQYF
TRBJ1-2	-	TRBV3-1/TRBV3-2	CASSQGSANYGYTF
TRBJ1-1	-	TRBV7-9	CASTLPSETEAFF
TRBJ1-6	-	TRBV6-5	CASRAPGNSPLHF
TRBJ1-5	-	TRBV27	CASSTGGGHQPQHF
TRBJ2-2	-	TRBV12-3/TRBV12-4	CASSLGGPGELFF
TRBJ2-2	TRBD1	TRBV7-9	CARPARTGLNTGELFF
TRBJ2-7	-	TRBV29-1	CSVEGEWGLPYEQYF
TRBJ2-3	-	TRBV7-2	CASRPVFGGDTQYF
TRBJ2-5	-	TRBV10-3	CAISGTDANQETQYF
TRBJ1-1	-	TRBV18	CASSPGGRANTEAFF
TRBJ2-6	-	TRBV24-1	CATSDMTDSGANVLTF
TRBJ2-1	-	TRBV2	CASSGGPSNEQFF
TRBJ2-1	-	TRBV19	CASMGHGDNEQFF
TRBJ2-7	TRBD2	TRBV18	CASSQGLADYEQYF
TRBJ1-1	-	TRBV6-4	CASSAGGAPTEAFF
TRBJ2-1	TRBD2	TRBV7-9	CASSFWRGIHNEQFF
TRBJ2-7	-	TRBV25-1	CASSESREQYF
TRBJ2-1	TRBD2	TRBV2	CASRGLAGGKAYNEQFF
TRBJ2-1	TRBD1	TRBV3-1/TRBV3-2	CASSQGGQTYNEQFF
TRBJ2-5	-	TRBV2	CASSEAAEETQYF
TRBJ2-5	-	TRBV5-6	CASSLQETQYF
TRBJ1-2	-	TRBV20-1	CAGGRGDGYTF
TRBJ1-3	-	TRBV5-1	CASSQQGPGSGNTIYF
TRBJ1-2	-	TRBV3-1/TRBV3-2	CASSRETGTYNYGYTF
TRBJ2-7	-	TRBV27	CASSLIRGKDYEQYF
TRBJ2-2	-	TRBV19	CASSISANTGELFF